This T cell receptor beta chain was identified during a study of T-cell reconstitution after alpha-beta-depleted transplantation in children. There are a few counts of this clonotype. Its antigen is undetermined. Preparation of the TCRbeta library involved a method that used unique molecular identifiers. TCRdb re-called the PCR reads with MiXCR, one entry per CDR3 protein. The sample lists 670,000 or so distinct CDR3 sequences, around 12% occurring once. V was pared by 4 bases and J by 2 bases, with 3 bases of the junction left unmatched. Germline V gene lookup returns CDR1 SGHRS and CDR2 YFSETQ. The CDR3 spans 15 residues. Overall study results and limits: T-cell counts and diversity were attributed mostly to newly produced T cells one year after transplant. Several hundred expanded graft clones reportedly supplied alpha-beta T cells about two months after transplant.

The receptor's source is a girl aged 2-15 years with congenital amegakaryocytic thrombocytopenia, due to receive a stem cell transplant. The sequences come from PBMCs, collected before TCRalphabeta/CD19-depleted stem cell transplant. The chain carries TRBV5-1 and TRBJ2-1, with TRBD1 matching over 10 bases. The CDR3 protein is CASSMGQGTYNEQFF. The CDR3 region has the DNA TGCGCCAGCAGCATGGGACAGGGGACCTACAATGAGCAGTTCTTC.